This passage covers 23 T cell receptor beta chains from one sample sequenced in a study of blood T cell repertoires in COVID-19. The method was immunoSEQ multiplex PCR; TCRdb's version includes in-frame clones alone and lacks a portion of them. The profile shows fewer than 250,000 clones, 80% to 90% of them singletons. The sample consisted of peripheral blood. Receptors were obtained from a woman aged 80 or older with COVID-19, enrolled during active disease.

The chain carries TRBV5-1 and TRBJ2-3; D is perhaps TRBD2 (6 bases). CDR1 SGHRS and CDR2 YFSETQ come from the germline V gene. V dropped 4 bases and J dropped 5 bases, with 14 bases sitting between them. This CDR3 is 14 amino acids long. CDR3 in amino acids: CASSRDRGIDTQYF. CDR3 coding DNA: TGCGCCAGCAGCCGGGATCGGGGGATAGATACGCAGTATTTT.

The chain joins TRBV7-8 to TRBJ2-3, with 11 positions matching TRBD2. Germline lookup yields CDR1 SGHVS and CDR2 FQNEAQ. The CDR3 loop spans 17 amino acids. V gave up 5 bases and J gave up 0 bases; unmatched junction bases: 7. The CDR3 sequence: CASSVASGGISTDTQYF. CDR3 DNA: TGTGCCAGCAGCGTCGCTAGCGGGGGGATTAGCACAGATACGCAGTATTTT. Looking up the rest from reference TRBV7-8 and TRBJ2-3 gives the full variable domain: GAGVSQSPRYKVAKRGQDVALRCDPISGHVSLFWYQQALGQGPEFLTYFQNEAQLDKSGLPSDRFFAERPEGSVSTLKIQRTQQEDSAVYLCASSVASGGISTDTQYFGPGTRLTVL.

CDR3 DNA sequence: TGTGCCAGCAGCCTCCGGGACAGGTGGCCCTACGAGCAGTACTTC. Protein product: CASSLRDRWPYEQYF. The chain is built from TRBV3-1 (or the pseudogene TRBV3-2) and TRBJ2-7; 8 bases map to TRBD1. The germline V gene has CDR1 LGHDT and CDR2 YNNKEL (reference sequence). CDR3 length equals 15 residues. After removal of 4 bases from V and 2 bases from J, the junction contained 7 bases not matched to a gene.

V gene TRBV30 combines with J gene TRBJ2-1, with a weak D call TRBD2 (7 bases). Germline V gene sequence: CDR1 GTSNPN, CDR2 SVGIG (reference sequence). The CDR3 extends over 15 amino acids. V gave up 0 bases and J gave up 4 bases, with 13 bases separating them. CDR3 loop: CAWSVGGGVYNEQFF. CDR3 bases: TGTGCCTGGAGTGTGGGCGGGGGCGTTTACAATGAGCAGTTCTTC.

V is TRBV19 and J is TRBJ2-1; TRBD2 is a possible D gene (5 bases). This CDR3 has 15 amino acids. Per the germline V gene, CDR1 is LNHDA and CDR2 is SQIVND (reference sequence). V was cut by 1 base and J by 4 bases, with 11 bases left in between. CDR3 bases: TGTGCCAGTAGTATAGGAGGGTCCACATACAATGAGCAGTTCTTC. This sequence encodes CASSIGGSTYNEQFF.

CDR3 DNA sequence: TGTGCCAGTTCACAGGGCACAATGGAAAAACTGTTTTTT. It yields the protein CASSQGTMEKLFF. The chain employs TRBV19 and TRBJ1-4; D perhaps matches TRBD1 (6 bases). CDR1 and CDR2 (germline): LNHDA, SQIVND (reference sequence). V was shortened by 8 bases and J by 8 bases, with 15 bases between the two germline ends. This CDR3 has 13 residues.

This rearrangement joins TRBV18 to TRBJ2-7, with D maybe TRBD2 (5 bases). V was pared by 4 bases and J by 3 bases, with 19 bases between. Germline values: CDR1 KGHSH, CDR2 LQKENI. This CDR3 is built from 16 residues. The CDR3 loop is CASSLGSGSPIYEQYF. As DNA, the CDR3 is TGTGCCAGCTCACTCGGGTCGGGAAGCCCAATCTACGAGCAGTACTTC.

This clone came up a few times. This chain connects TRBV4-1 to TRBJ2-7; perhaps TRBD1 as D (5 bases). Germline V gene lookup returns CDR1 MGHRA and CDR2 YSYEKL. V gave up 0 bases and J gave up 5 bases, with 11 bases separating them. This CDR3 spans 14 amino acids. The CDR3 bases are TGCGCCAGCAGCCAAGAGGCAGGGCCCGACGAGCAGTACGTC. It is translated as CASSQEAGPDEQYV.

The chain joins TRBV5-1 to TRBJ1-2, with D perhaps matching TRBD1 (6 bases). Germline CDR1 is SGHRS and CDR2 is YFSETQ. Trimming removed 7 bases at V and 4 bases at J, with 17 bases between. CDR3 length equals 14 residues. CDR3 nucleotides: TGCGCCAGCGCACTCCAACAGGGTGGCTATGGCTACACCTTC. Amino acid sequence: CASALQQGGYGYTF. The full variable domain, rest sourced from reference TRBV5-1 and TRBJ1-2, is KAGVTQTPRYLIKTRGQQVTLSCSPISGHRSVSWYQQTPGQGLQFLFEYFSETQRNKGNFPGRFSGRQFSNSRSEMNVSTLELGDSALYLCASALQQGGYGYTFGSGTRLTVV.

The V gene is TRBV3-1 (or the pseudogene TRBV3-2), the J gene TRBJ1-5; no definite D call. V was shortened by 1 base and J by 4 bases, with 5 bases between the two germline ends. This CDR3 has 13 residues. Germline V gene data show CDR1 as LGHDT and CDR2 as YNNKEL (reference sequence). CDR3 nucleotides: TGTGCCAGCAGCCAAGGGCATAATCAGCCCCAGCATTTT. It yields the protein CASSQGHNQPQHF.

As for this clone: Other DNA sequences from this sample encode an identical CDR3 as well. V gene TRBV18 combines with J gene TRBJ1-4, with 8 bases identical to TRBD1. There are 14 residues in the CDR3. Germline-derived CDR1 and CDR2 are KGHSH and LQKENI. After removal of 3 bases from V and 8 bases from J, the junction contained 5 bases not matched to a gene. The CDR3 loop is CASSPGTGGEKLFF. The CDR3 DNA is TGTGCCAGCTCACCGGGCACAGGGGGAGAAAAACTGTTTTTT.

The chain uses TRBV7-2 and TRBJ2-5, with TRBD2 identical over 8 bases. CDR3 length: 14 residues. Germline lookup yields CDR1 SGHTA and CDR2 FQGNSA. Losses at the gene ends were 6 bases for V and 5 bases for J; bases not matched to a gene: 8. In DNA, the CDR3 is TGTGCCAGCAGTCCAGGACTAGCAGTCGAGACCCAGTACTTC. Its protein product is CASSPGLAVETQYF.

This chain connects TRBV6-5 to TRBJ2-2; D might be TRBD1 (5 bases). Germline V lookup: CDR1 MNHEY, CDR2 SVGAGI. Trimming shortened V by 2 bases and J by 3 bases, and 7 bases separated the two germline ends. The length of the CDR3 is 14 residues. CDR3 loop: CASSYVRDTGELFF. DNA for the CDR3: TGTGCCAGCAGTTACGTCAGGGACACCGGGGAGCTGTTTTTT.

This rearrangement joins TRBV3-1 (or the pseudogene TRBV3-2) to TRBJ2-3, with D uncertain. This CDR3 has 12 residues. Germline V lookup: CDR1 LGHDT, CDR2 YNNKEL (reference sequence). The V end was cut by 4 bases, the J end by 2 bases, with 4 bases between. The CDR3 nucleotides are TGTGCCAGCAGCCTTCACACAGATACGCAGTATTTT. This sequence encodes CASSLHTDTQYF.

The chain joins TRBV3-1 (or the pseudogene TRBV3-2) to TRBJ2-3; D might be TRBD1 (6 bases). V was clipped by 2 bases and J by 8 bases, with 17 bases between them. The CDR3 runs to 15 residues. The V gene's germline CDR1 is LGHDT and CDR2 YNNKEL (reference sequence). The CDR3 loop is CASSQPGQNEGTQYF. In DNA, the CDR3 is TGTGCCAGCAGCCAACCGGGACAAAACGAAGGTACGCAGTATTTT.

The V call is TRBV28, the J call TRBJ1-2, with no clear D. V was shortened by 5 bases and J by 4 bases, with 14 bases between the two germline ends. Germline V lookup: CDR1 MDHEN, CDR2 SYDVKM. The CDR3 contains 14 residues. The CDR3 loop is CASSPLGPSYGYTF. Here the CDR3 DNA reads TGTGCCAGCAGTCCCCTCGGTCCCTCCTATGGCTACACCTTC.

The gene calls are TRBV6-5 and TRBJ1-2, with D unclear. The CDR3 covers 12 residues. V dropped 6 bases and J dropped 1 base, with 6 bases sitting between them. Germline V gives CDR1 MNHEY, CDR2 SVGAGI. The CDR3 reads CASSGVNYGYTF. The CDR3 bases are TGTGCCAGCAGCGGAGTTAACTATGGCTACACCTTC.

The chain joins TRBV3-1 (or the pseudogene TRBV3-2) to TRBJ1-1; TRBD1 is a possible D gene (5 bases). From germline, CDR1 is LGHDT and CDR2 YNNKEL (reference sequence). Trimming took off 8 bases at V and 3 bases at J, with 7 bases between the two ends. The CDR3 totals 11 residues. The CDR3 loop reads CASQGYTEAFF. The DNA of the CDR3 is TGTGCCAGCCAGGGTTACACTGAAGCTTTCTTT.

V usage is TRBV27 and J usage is TRBJ2-7, with 7 bases matching TRBD1. This CDR3 is 14 amino acids long. Germline values: CDR1 MNHEY, CDR2 SMNVEV (reference sequence). V was pared by 7 bases and J by 2 bases, with 8 bases of the junction left unmatched. The DNA of the CDR3 is TGTGCCAGCAACCGCCAGGGGGAAACCTACGAGCAGTACTTC. It encodes CASNRQGETYEQYF.

This clone was seen only once. V gene TRBV7-6 combines with J gene TRBJ2-1; 7 bases match TRBD2. Germline V gene data show CDR1 as SGHVS and CDR2 as FNYEAQ. This CDR3 is 14 amino acids long. Unmatched junction bases numbered 5, after V lost 5 bases and J lost 4 bases. The DNA of the CDR3 is TGTGCCAGCAGCATCCAAGCGGGGTACAATGAGCAGTTCTTC. Its protein is CASSIQAGYNEQFF.

This chain uses TRBV28 with TRBJ2-5, with TRBD1 matching over 7 bases. CDR3 length equals 16 residues. Germline-derived CDR1 and CDR2 are MDHEN and SYDVKM. Unmatched junction bases numbered 10, after V lost 4 bases and J lost 2 bases. This CDR3 is CASSSHRGTAQETQYF. The CDR3, as DNA: TGTGCCAGCAGTTCCCACCGAGGGACAGCACAAGAGACCCAGTACTTC.

This chain joins TRBV29-1 and TRBJ2-3, with D uncertain. The V gene lost 5 bases and the J gene lost 2 bases, with 8 bases spanning the gap. The length of the CDR3 is 12 residues. Germline V gives CDR1 SQVTM, CDR2 ANQGSEA. CDR3 region: CSVLSFTDTQYF. The DNA of the CDR3 is TGCAGCGTTCTGTCCTTCACAGATACGCAGTATTTT.

The rearrangement uses TRBV3-1 (or the pseudogene TRBV3-2) and TRBJ1-2; D remains ambiguous. The V end lost 0 bases, the J end lost 8 bases, and 19 bases lay between the germline ends. Germline V lookup: CDR1 LGHDT, CDR2 YNNKEL (reference sequence). CDR3 length: 16 residues. CDR3 DNA sequence: TGTGCCAGCAGCCAAGAGTGGAGGGCATCTTCGAAAGGCTACACCTTC. Its translation is CASSQEWRASSKGYTF.